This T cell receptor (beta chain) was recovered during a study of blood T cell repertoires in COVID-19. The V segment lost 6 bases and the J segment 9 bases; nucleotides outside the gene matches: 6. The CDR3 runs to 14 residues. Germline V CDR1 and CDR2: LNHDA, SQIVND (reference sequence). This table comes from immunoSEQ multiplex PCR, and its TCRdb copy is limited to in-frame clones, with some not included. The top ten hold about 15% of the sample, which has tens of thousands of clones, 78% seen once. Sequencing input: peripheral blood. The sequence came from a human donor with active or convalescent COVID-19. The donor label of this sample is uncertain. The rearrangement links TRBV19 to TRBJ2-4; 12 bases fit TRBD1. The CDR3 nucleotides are TGTGCCAGTAGCGGGACAGGGGGCTCGGGCATTCAGTACTTC. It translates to CASSGTGGSGIQYF.